This is a list of T cell receptor beta chains from one sample in a study of CD8 T cells in ankylosing spondylitis. MiXCR was run by TCRdb on the 5' RACE reads, yielding one entry per CDR3 protein. The sample lists 700,000 to 1,000,000 distinct CDR3 sequences; roughly 12% were seen once. Sample: blood, either unsorted or a sorted T cell fraction (not recorded which). Receptor source: a male donor with ankylosing spondylitis. The CDR3 runs from the conserved cysteine through the conserved F or W. A D gene is named only where the DNA matches it firmly. Part of the rows lack a size; the others show once, few, many or a class for expanded clones.

CDR3: CASSPVLIPNTEAFF
DNA: TGTGCCAGTAGCCCGGTTCTCATTCCGAACACTGAAGCTTTCTTT
D: NA
J: TRBJ1-1
V: TRBV19
size: NA

CDR3: CASSPLGGTYDTQYF
DNA: TGTGCCAGCAGCCCCCTGGGCGGGACATATGATACGCAGTATTTT
D: NA
J: TRBJ2-3
V: TRBV7-2
size: few

CDR3: CASSPLQGDGYTF
DNA: TGTGCCAGCTCACCCCTACAGGGTGACGGCTACACCTTC
D: NA
J: TRBJ1-2
V: TRBV18
size: NA

CDR3: CASSGSGSYYEQYF
DNA: TGTGCCAGCAGCGGATCCGGGAGCTACTACGAGCAGTACTTC
D: NA
J: TRBJ2-7
V: TRBV7-2
size: few

CDR3: CASSAPTPYEQYF
DNA: TGCGCCAGCAGCGCCCCAACACCTTACGAGCAGTACTTC
D: NA
J: TRBJ2-7
V: TRBV5-1
size: NA

CDR3: CAITSPGKGEQYF
DNA: TGTGCCATCACCTCACCGGGGAAAGGAGAGCAGTACTTC
D: NA
J: TRBJ2-7
V: TRBV10-3
size: few

CDR3: CASSQTGTGSYNEQFF
DNA: TGTGCCAGCAGCCAGACCGGGACAGGATCCTACAATGAGCAGTTCTTC
D: TRBD1
J: TRBJ2-1
V: TRBV3-1
size: few

CDR3: CASSRTSWATQYF
DNA: TGTGCCAGCTCTAGGACCTCCTGGGCTACGCAGTATTTT
D: NA
J: TRBJ2-3
V: TRBV27
size: NA

CDR3: CASSLGGDSYEQYF
DNA: TGTGCCAGCAGTTTAGGGGGGGACTCCTACGAGCAGTACTTC
D: NA
J: TRBJ2-7
V: TRBV7-2
size: many

CDR3: CASGNTGVGANVLTF
DNA: TGCGCCAGCGGCAATACAGGGGTTGGGGCCAACGTCCTGACTTTC
D: TRBD1
J: TRBJ2-6
V: TRBV5-1
size: NA

CDR3: CSVGDPRLLETQYF
DNA: TGCAGCGTTGGCGACCCCCGCCTTTTGGAGACCCAGTACTTC
D: NA
J: TRBJ2-5
V: TRBV29-1
size: many

CDR3: CSARDGGQPLTGELFF
DNA: TGCAGTGCTAGAGATGGGGGGCAACCCCTAACCGGGGAGCTGTTTTTT
D: NA
J: TRBJ2-2
V: TRBV20-1
size: NA

CDR3: CASSLGAGLSYGYTF
DNA: TGTGCCAGCAGCTTAGGGGCAGGACTTTCCTATGGCTACACCTTC
D: NA
J: TRBJ1-2
V: TRBV7-9
size: many

CDR3: CSVEDLRGYRSGANVLTF
DNA: TGCAGCGTTGAAGATCTACGGGGATACCGCTCTGGGGCCAACGTCCTGACTTTC
D: NA
J: TRBJ2-6
V: TRBV29-1
size: many

CDR3: CASSLGQREETQYF
DNA: TGCGCCAGCAGCCTAGGACAGCGAGAAGAGACCCAGTACTTC
D: NA
J: TRBJ2-5
V: TRBV5-1
size: few

CDR3: CSVDTSGSSYEQYF
DNA: TGCAGCGTTGACACTAGCGGCTCCTCCTACGAGCAGTACTTC
D: TRBD2
J: TRBJ2-7
V: TRBV29-1
size: few

CDR3: CASSLVGTVSSYEQYF
DNA: TGTGCCAGCAGCTTAGTAGGGACAGTTTCCTCCTACGAGCAGTACTTC
D: TRBD1
J: TRBJ2-7
V: TRBV7-2
size: many

CDR3: CASSQGNSNYGYTF
DNA: TGTGCCAGCAGCCAAGGAAACAGCAACTATGGCTACACCTTC
D: NA
J: TRBJ1-2
V: TRBV4-2
size: NA

CDR3: CASSLDLNYGYTF
DNA: TGTGCCAGCAGTTTGGACCTGAACTATGGCTACACCTTC
D: NA
J: TRBJ1-2
V: TRBV28
size: many

CDR3: CASSQGTRTSDTQYF
DNA: TGTGCCAGCAGCCAAGGGACTAGAACCTCAGATACGCAGTATTTT
D: TRBD2
J: TRBJ2-3
V: TRBV4-2
size: NA

CDR3: CASSLARTGNEQFF
DNA: TGCGCCAGCAGCTTGGCAAGGACTGGGAATGAGCAGTTCTTC
D: NA
J: TRBJ2-1
V: TRBV5-1
size: NA

CDR3: CSAELPGQRGVLTF
DNA: TGCAGCGCTGAACTTCCGGGACAGCGGGGCGTCCTGACTTTC
D: NA
J: TRBJ2-6
V: TRBV29-1
size: few

CDR3: CSARTGGRDTQYF
DNA: TGCAGTGCTAGGACAGGGGGGAGAGATACGCAGTATTTT
D: TRBD1
J: TRBJ2-3
V: TRBV20-1
size: NA

CDR3: CASSTGTGGEQFF
DNA: TGTGCCAGCAGTACGGGGACAGGGGGTGAGCAGTTCTTC
D: TRBD1
J: TRBJ2-1
V: TRBV27
size: few

CDR3: CASSLAQRGAFF
DNA: TGTGCCAGCAGTTTAGCGCAGAGGGGAGCTTTCTTT
D: NA
J: TRBJ1-1
V: TRBV12-3/TRBV12-4
size: many

CDR3: CASSLAGSQAFF
DNA: TGTGCCAGCAGCTTAGCGGGTAGTCAAGCTTTCTTT
D: NA
J: TRBJ1-1
V: TRBV11-2
size: few

CDR3: CATVIGPRNTGELFF
DNA: TGTGCCACTGTCATTGGACCGAGGAACACCGGGGAGCTGTTTTTT
D: NA
J: TRBJ2-2
V: TRBV12-3/TRBV12-4
size: NA

CDR3: CATSDRGGARETQYF
DNA: TGTGCCACCAGTGATAGGGGAGGGGCACGGGAGACCCAGTACTTC
D: TRBD2
J: TRBJ2-5
V: TRBV15
size: few

CDR3: CASEAGITGELFF
DNA: TGTGCTAGCGAGGCGGGGATCACCGGGGAGCTGTTTTTT
D: NA
J: TRBJ2-2
V: TRBV12-5
size: NA

CDR3: CASSTPSGRTYNEQFF
DNA: TGTGCCAGCAGCACACCTAGCGGGAGGACCTACAATGAGCAGTTCTTC
D: TRBD2
J: TRBJ2-1
V: TRBV9
size: few

CDR3: CSVEARGRGITEAFF
DNA: TGCAGCGTTGAGGCGCGGGGCAGGGGAATCACTGAAGCTTTCTTT
D: NA
J: TRBJ1-1
V: TRBV29-1
size: NA

CDR3: CASSGYMAPTAQYF
DNA: TGCGCCAGCAGTGGGTATATGGCCCCCACGGCCCAGTACTTC
D: NA
J: TRBJ2-5
V: TRBV5-1
size: NA

CDR3: CSAVPSYNEQFF
DNA: TGCAGTGCGGTCCCTAGCTACAATGAGCAGTTCTTC
D: NA
J: TRBJ2-1
V: TRBV20-1
size: NA

CDR3: CASSLSPRVGYEQYF
DNA: TGTGCCAGCAGCTTGAGTCCCAGGGTTGGTTACGAGCAGTACTTC
D: NA
J: TRBJ2-7
V: TRBV11-1
size: NA

CDR3: CASSPLGDPYEQYF
DNA: TGTGCCAGCTCACCGTTGGGTGACCCCTACGAGCAGTACTTC
D: NA
J: TRBJ2-7
V: TRBV18
size: few

CDR3: CASSLEGGKTQYF
DNA: TGTGCCAGCAGCCTAGAGGGAGGCAAGACCCAGTACTTC
D: NA
J: TRBJ2-5
V: TRBV3-1
size: NA

CDR3: CASSLGGEGQGLFF
DNA: TGTGCCAGCAGTTTAGGAGGTGAAGGGCAAGGACTGTTTTTT
D: NA
J: TRBJ1-4
V: TRBV28
size: few

CDR3: CASSQDQGRPIYGYTF
DNA: TGTGCCAGCAGCCAAGATCAGGGCAGGCCTATCTATGGCTACACCTTC
D: NA
J: TRBJ1-2
V: TRBV4-2
size: NA

CDR3: CASSQGQSYGYTF
DNA: TGTGCCAGCTCACAGGGACAAAGCTATGGCTACACCTTC
D: NA
J: TRBJ1-2
V: TRBV18
size: many

CDR3: CASSPQGAWTGELFF
DNA: TGTGCCAGCAGCCCTCAGGGGGCATGGACCGGGGAGCTGTTTTTT
D: TRBD1
J: TRBJ2-2
V: TRBV12-3/TRBV12-4
size: NA

CDR3: CSAKGDRNYEQYF
DNA: TGCAGTGCGAAGGGCGACAGGAACTACGAGCAGTACTTC
D: NA
J: TRBJ2-7
V: TRBV20-1
size: once

CDR3: CASRQQTSGRYEQYF
DNA: TGCGCCAGCAGGCAGCAGACTAGCGGGAGATACGAGCAGTACTTC
D: TRBD2
J: TRBJ2-7
V: TRBV4-1
size: many

CDR3: CASSYYSDRNTEAFF
DNA: TGTGCCAGCAGTTACTATTCGGACAGGAACACTGAAGCTTTCTTT
D: NA
J: TRBJ1-1
V: TRBV6-2/TRBV6-3
size: few

CDR3: CASRRDRNMNTEAFF
DNA: TGTGCCAGCAGGCGGGACAGAAACATGAACACTGAAGCTTTCTTT
D: TRBD1
J: TRBJ1-1
V: TRBV7-2
size: NA

CDR3: CAISDAGRGRYEQYF
DNA: TGTGCCATCAGTGATGCTGGCCGGGGGAGATACGAGCAGTACTTC
D: NA
J: TRBJ2-7
V: TRBV10-3
size: NA

CDR3: CSVDPGNQPQHF
DNA: TGCAGCGTTGATCCAGGGAATCAGCCCCAGCATTTT
D: NA
J: TRBJ1-5
V: TRBV29-1
size: many

CDR3: CASSWGTSGSTDTQYF
DNA: TGTGCCAGCAGCTGGGGGACTAGCGGGAGCACAGATACGCAGTATTTT
D: TRBD2
J: TRBJ2-3
V: TRBV12-3/TRBV12-4
size: many

CDR3: CASSTSGLAGYEQYF
DNA: TGTGCCAGCAGTACCTCGGGACTAGCGGGGTACGAGCAGTACTTC
D: TRBD2
J: TRBJ2-7
V: TRBV6-5
size: NA

CDR3: CASSLETGRWTQYF
DNA: TGTGCCAGCAGCTTAGAAACAGGGCGGTGGACCCAGTACTTC
D: NA
J: TRBJ2-5
V: TRBV7-9
size: many

CDR3: CSVDWDRGPDTQYF
DNA: TGCAGCGTTGATTGGGACAGGGGACCAGATACGCAGTATTTT
D: TRBD1
J: TRBJ2-3
V: TRBV29-1
size: many

CDR3: CASSLAGPNLNEQYF
DNA: TGCGCCAGCAGCTTGGCCGGTCCGAATCTCAACGAGCAGTACTTC
D: NA
J: TRBJ2-7
V: TRBV5-1
size: few

CDR3: CSATGGTETQYF
DNA: TGCAGCGCGACAGGGGGCACAGAGACCCAGTACTTC
D: TRBD1
J: TRBJ2-5
V: TRBV29-1
size: NA

CDR3: CSARDRAGSFEQYF
DNA: TGCAGTGCTAGAGATCGAGCAGGGTCCTTCGAGCAGTACTTC
D: NA
J: TRBJ2-7
V: TRBV20-1
size: NA